The source of this TCR beta chain is a study of blood T cell repertoires in COVID-19. Overall study: Both acute and convalescent COVID-19 samples were obtained from the United States, Italy and Spain.

This CDR3 is built from 12 residues. The V gene end was trimmed by 6 bases and the J gene end by 6 bases; junction bases not matched to a gene: 5. Germline V CDR1 and CDR2: LGHDT, YNNKEL (reference sequence). Seattle patient enrollment occurred during active infection, with longitudinal follow-up thereafter. Authors' analysis steps: Counts of nucleated cells, estimated from reference gene primer amplification, were obtained. The repertoire was sequenced with immunoSEQ multiplex PCR; TCRdb's copy has only in-frame clones and lacks some. V and J calls and clone size follow that table, whereas D and trimming were derived from the DNA. The sample consists of 200,000 to 250,000 clones, around 80% of them appearing once.

Sequencing input: peripheral blood. The chain combines TRBV3-1 (or the pseudogene TRBV3-2) with TRBJ2-7, with 7 bases fitting TRBD1. The receptor's source is a woman aged 25 to 39 with COVID-19, enrolled during active disease. CDR3 in DNA: TGTGCCAGCAGAAGCCGGGACAGCGAGCAGTACTTC. This gives the protein CASRSRDSEQYF.